Listed below are T cell receptor beta chains from one sample, sequenced in a study of blood T cell repertoires in COVID-19. The table came from immunoSEQ multiplex PCR; TCRdb's copy has only in-frame clones and leaves some out. The repertoire includes 150,000 to 200,000 clones, 65% to 90% of them detected once, and about 1.5% sits in the top ten. The source material was peripheral blood. All receptors come from a human donor in a cohort sampled during active COVID-19. Both conserved end residues are part of each CDR3. D genes are given only for firm matches. The size entry is marked missing in some rows and otherwise reads once, few, many or a size class.

V	J	D	size	DNA	CDR3
TRBV24-1	TRBJ1-1	.	.	TGTGCCACTCCTCGGGGGGCTGACACTGAAGCTTTCTTT	CATPRGADTEAFF
TRBV5-1	TRBJ1-2	.	once	TGCGCCAGCAGCCCCGAAGGGGTAGGCTATGGCTACACCTTC	CASSPEGVGYGYTF
TRBV6-2/TRBV6-3	TRBJ2-6	.	.	TGTGCCAGCAGTTCTCTGAGGGGAGGCGGGGCCAACGTCCTGACTTTC	CASSSLRGGGANVLTF
TRBV9	TRBJ2-7	TRBD1	.	TGTGCCAGCAGCGTAGTGGCGACAGGGGGTGAGCAGTACTTC	CASSVVATGGEQYF
TRBV6-5	TRBJ2-6	.	.	TGTGCCAGCAGTTACTACAGGGCTGGGGCCAACGTCCTGACTTTC	CASSYYRAGANVLTF
TRBV6-5	TRBJ1-1	.	once	TGTGCCAGCAGTTTAGGGGGGGTGGACACTGAAGCTTTCTTT	CASSLGGVDTEAFF
TRBV18	TRBJ2-7	.	.	TGTGCCAGCTCACCACCGGCAGACGAGCAGTACTTC	CASSPPADEQYF
TRBV10-1	TRBJ1-1	TRBD1	.	TGCGCCGCACAGGGACAGGCGAACACTGAAGCTTTCTTT	CAAQGQANTEAFF
TRBV4-1	TRBJ1-1	.	.	TGCGCCAGCGGGACGAGGGAGGGGATGAACACTGAAGCTTTCTTT	CASGTREGMNTEAFF
TRBV5-1	TRBJ1-2	.	.	TGCGCCAGCAGCCCGGACCCCCGCGGGGATGGCTACACCTTC	CASSPDPRGDGYTF
TRBV7-3	TRBJ1-2	.	.	TGTGCCAGCAGCTCCGGGCCCGGGGATGGCTACACCTTC	CASSSGPGDGYTF
TRBV7-2	TRBJ1-1	.	.	TGTGCCAGCAGCCCTCTCTTTGGTGCCCTCGGTCCTGAAGCTTTCTTT	CASSPLFGALGPEAFF
TRBV27	TRBJ1-1	.	.	TGTGCCAGCAGTCCCGCGGGAGGTTCGGACACTGAAGCTTTCTTT	CASSPAGGSDTEAFF
TRBV2	TRBJ2-7	.	once	TGTGCCAGCAGGGCAACCAGGGGCTTAACCTACGAGCAGTACTTC	CASRATRGLTYEQYF
TRBV6-2/TRBV6-3	TRBJ1-5	TRBD1	.	TGTGCCAGCAGCAAAATGAATTTGGGACAGATCAATCAGCCCCAGCATTTT	CASSKMNLGQINQPQHF
TRBV21-1	TRBJ2-7	.	.	TGTGCCAGTCCCCAGCTAGCGGGGACCTACGAGCAGTACTTC	CASPQLAGTYEQYF
TRBV3-1/TRBV3-2	TRBJ2-2	TRBD1	.	TGTGCCAGCAGCCTAGGGGACAGGGTTAGCGGGGAGCTGTTTTTT	CASSLGDRVSGELFF
TRBV2	TRBJ2-7	.	once	TGTGCCAGCAGTGATAGTAGGGCGGGAGAGCAGTACTTC	CASSDSRAGEQYF
TRBV28	TRBJ2-6	.	.	TGTGCCAGCAGGAGACAGTTGACTGGGGCCAACGTCCTGACTTTC	CASRRQLTGANVLTF
TRBV19	TRBJ2-1	TRBD1	.	TGTGCCAGTACCCTCCGGACAGGGTTATACAATGAGCAGTTCTTC	CASTLRTGLYNEQFF
TRBV28	TRBJ1-2	.	.	TGTGCCAGCAGTTCCAGGGTGGATGGCTACACCTTC	CASSSRVDGYTF
TRBV4-1	TRBJ1-2	TRBD1	.	TGCGCCAGCAGCCAAGATCCCCGGGCAGGGGGAGGCTATGGCTACACCTTC	CASSQDPRAGGGYGYTF
TRBV9	TRBJ1-2	.	.	TGTGCCAGCAGCGTAGCCTTCGACAGCTATGGCTACACCTTC	CASSVAFDSYGYTF
TRBV11-1	TRBJ2-1	TRBD2	.	TGTGCCAGCAGCTTGGGACTAGCGGTCTACAATGAGCAGTTCTTC	CASSLGLAVYNEQFF
TRBV19	TRBJ1-5	.	.	TGTGCCAGTAGTAACAGGTTAGAGGATCAGCCCCAGCATTTT	CASSNRLEDQPQHF
TRBV5-6	TRBJ1-3	TRBD1	few	TGTGCCAGCAGCTTGAGGGGGCAGGGAAACACCATATATTTT	CASSLRGQGNTIYF
TRBV19	TRBJ2-3	TRBD2	.	TGTGCCAGTACCGAGCTAGCGGGAGCTGCAGATACGCAGTATTTT	CASTELAGAADTQYF
TRBV18	TRBJ1-2	TRBD1	.	TGTGCCAGCTCAGAAGGACAGGGAGGTGGAGGCTACACCTTC	CASSEGQGGGGYTF
TRBV20-1	TRBJ1-6	TRBD1	.	TGCAGTGCTAGTGAGACAGGGAGCTCCTATAATTCACCCCTCCACTTT	CSASETGSSYNSPLHF
TRBV7-7	TRBJ2-3	TRBD2	.	TGTGCTAGCAGCCTCGGGACTAGCGGGAGTGCAGATACGCAGTATTTT	CASSLGTSGSADTQYF
TRBV7-2	TRBJ1-5	.	.	TGTGCCAGCAGCTTAGGGGGAGGGGAAGGCAATCAGCCCCAGCATTTT	CASSLGGGEGNQPQHF
TRBV10-3	TRBJ1-5	.	.	TGTGCCATCAGTGAGGCGGGATTTAATCAGCCCCAGCATTTT	CAISEAGFNQPQHF
TRBV13	TRBJ2-7	.	.	TGTGCCAGCAGCTTAGGCGGGTTAGGCCCCTACGAGCAGTACTTC	CASSLGGLGPYEQYF
TRBV11-3	TRBJ2-7	TRBD2	.	TGTGCCAGCAGCTCTAGCGGCCCCTCCTACGAGCAGTACTTC	CASSSSGPSYEQYF
TRBV7-8	TRBJ1-1	.	.	TGTGCCAGCAGGGGCTCCGGGAGCCCAAACACTGAAGCTTTCTTT	CASRGSGSPNTEAFF
TRBV28	TRBJ2-5	.	.	TGTGCCAGCACCCCTCCCGGTAGGCCGGGAGAGACCCAGTACTTC	CASTPPGRPGETQYF
TRBV2	TRBJ1-5	TRBD1	few	TGTGCCAGCAGGGGGACAGGGATGGTTAGTCAGCCCCAGCATTTT	CASRGTGMVSQPQHF
TRBV5-4	TRBJ2-7	.	.	TGTGCCAGCAGCTTGGTTGGACAGTCCTACGAGCAGTACTTC	CASSLVGQSYEQYF
TRBV7-8	TRBJ1-2	TRBD1	.	TGTGCCAGCAGCCCTGCGACAGGGGGCTCGGCTGGCTACACCTTC	CASSPATGGSAGYTF
TRBV20-1	TRBJ2-5	.	.	TGCAGTGCTATTAGACAAGAGACCCAGTACTTC	CSAIRQETQYF
TRBV15	TRBJ2-7	TRBD1	.	TGTGCCACCAGCAGAGATCACGAGGGGGCCGGCGAGCAGTACTTC	CATSRDHEGAGEQYF
TRBV7-9	TRBJ1-2	TRBD1	.	TGTGCCAGCAGTTTGGACAGGGACTATGGCTACACCTTC	CASSLDRDYGYTF
TRBV4-1	TRBJ2-7	.	.	TGCGCCAGCAGCCAAGGGCGAGCAGGCTACGAGCAGTACTTC	CASSQGRAGYEQYF
TRBV5-4	TRBJ2-7	TRBD1	.	TGTGCCAGCAGCATTACAGGGGGCGATGAGCAGTACTTC	CASSITGGDEQYF
TRBV27	TRBJ1-2	.	.	TGTGCCAGCAGTTTTCTCCAAGCCAACTATGGCTACACCTTC	CASSFLQANYGYTF
TRBV19	TRBJ1-4	TRBD1	.	TGTGCCAGTAGTTCCCTAAGGGGGCTTGAAAAACTGTTTTTT	CASSSLRGLEKLFF
TRBV5-1	TRBJ1-6	TRBD1	.	TGCGCCAGCAGCTTACAGGGGGATGCCTATAATTCACCCCTCCACTTT	CASSLQGDAYNSPLHF
TRBV19	TRBJ1-2	TRBD1	.	TGTGCCAGTAGATACGGGACAGGGTTTGGCTACACCTTC	CASRYGTGFGYTF
TRBV9	TRBJ2-7	TRBD2	.	TGTGCCAGCAGCGCTCCAGCGGGAGGGGGACCCCACGAGCAGTACTTC	CASSAPAGGGPHEQYF
TRBV9	TRBJ1-2	.	.	TGTGCCAGCAGCGTTGCTTCCGCAGGGGCAGCCTATGGCTACACCTTC	CASSVASAGAAYGYTF
TRBV19	TRBJ1-5	TRBD1	few	TGTGCCAGTACCCCCCCTCGGACAGGGAAGGATCAGCCCCAGCATTTT	CASTPPRTGKDQPQHF
TRBV15	TRBJ2-7	TRBD1	.	TGTGCCACCAGCAGAGATTCCGGGACAGGGGGCGACGAGCAGTACTTC	CATSRDSGTGGDEQYF
TRBV6-5	TRBJ1-1	.	once	TGTGCCAGCAGCGAGCATATGAACACTGAAGCTTTCTTT	CASSEHMNTEAFF